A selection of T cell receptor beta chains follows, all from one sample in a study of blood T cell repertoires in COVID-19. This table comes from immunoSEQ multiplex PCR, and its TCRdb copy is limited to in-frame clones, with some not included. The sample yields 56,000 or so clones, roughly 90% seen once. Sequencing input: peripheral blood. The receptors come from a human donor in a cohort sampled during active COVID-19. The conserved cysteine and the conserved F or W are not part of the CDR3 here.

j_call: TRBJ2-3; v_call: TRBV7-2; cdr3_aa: ASSLGGGAPDTQY
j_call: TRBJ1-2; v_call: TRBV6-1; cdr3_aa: ASSEGQTYNYGYT
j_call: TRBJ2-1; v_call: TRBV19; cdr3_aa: ASSMGGTSGRNEQF
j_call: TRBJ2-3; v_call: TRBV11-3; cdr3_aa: ASSQQGGTDTQY
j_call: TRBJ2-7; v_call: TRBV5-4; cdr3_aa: ASSRGLSEQY
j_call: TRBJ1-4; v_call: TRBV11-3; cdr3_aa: ASSCRGGLHEKLF
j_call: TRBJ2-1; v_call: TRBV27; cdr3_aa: ASTSKAGRGTYNEQF
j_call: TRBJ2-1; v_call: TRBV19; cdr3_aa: ASSVAGGPNQQF
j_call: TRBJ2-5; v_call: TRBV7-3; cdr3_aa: ASSLGGGPLETQY
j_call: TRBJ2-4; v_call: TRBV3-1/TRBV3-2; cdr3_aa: ASSQTRDRIAKNIQY
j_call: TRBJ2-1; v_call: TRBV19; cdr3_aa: ASSARGYNEQF
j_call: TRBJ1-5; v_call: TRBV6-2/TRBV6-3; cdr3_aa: ASSKRTGVWNQPQH
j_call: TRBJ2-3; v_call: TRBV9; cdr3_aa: ASPSGGRSTDTQY
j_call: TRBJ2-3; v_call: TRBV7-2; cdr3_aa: ASSLGGRGEDTQY
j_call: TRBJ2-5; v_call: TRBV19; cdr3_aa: ASSISGTGKETQY
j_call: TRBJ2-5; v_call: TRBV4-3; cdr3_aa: ASSQIWAGGQETQY
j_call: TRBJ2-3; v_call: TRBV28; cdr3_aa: ASSLTGGADTQY
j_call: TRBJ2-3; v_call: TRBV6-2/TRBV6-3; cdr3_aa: ASSRTGVGGGTRADTQY
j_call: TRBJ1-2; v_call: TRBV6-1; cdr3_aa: ASSEVTVSNYGYT
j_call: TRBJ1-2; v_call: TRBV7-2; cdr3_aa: ASSQDRTYGYT
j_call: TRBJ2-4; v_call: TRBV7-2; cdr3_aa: ASSPTSGQNIQY
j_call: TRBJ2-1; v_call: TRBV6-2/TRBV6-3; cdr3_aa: ASRPTWLAGANEQF
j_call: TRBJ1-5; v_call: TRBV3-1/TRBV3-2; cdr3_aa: ASSQQNSNQPQH